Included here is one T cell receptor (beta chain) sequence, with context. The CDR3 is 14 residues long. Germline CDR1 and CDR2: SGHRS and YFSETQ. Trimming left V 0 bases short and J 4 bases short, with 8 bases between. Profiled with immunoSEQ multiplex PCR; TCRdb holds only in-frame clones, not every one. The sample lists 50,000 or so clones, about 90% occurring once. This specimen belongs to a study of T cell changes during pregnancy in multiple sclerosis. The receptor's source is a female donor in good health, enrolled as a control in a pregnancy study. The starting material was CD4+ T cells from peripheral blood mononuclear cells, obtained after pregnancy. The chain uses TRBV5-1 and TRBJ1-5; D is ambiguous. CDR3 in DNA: TGCGCCAGCAGCTTGGGAGCGGGGAATCAGCCCCAGCATTTT. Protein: CASSLGAGNQPQHF.